The T cell receptor beta chain described here comes from a study of cytomegalovirus exposure and HLA in healthy donors. This clone came up once. PCR involved 60 Vbeta and 13 Jbeta primers. Profiled with immunoSEQ multiplex PCR; TCRdb holds only in-frame clones, not every one. The sample lists about 160,000 clones, roughly 70% occurring once. V lost 0 bases to trimming and J lost 2 bases, with 11 bases between them. Looked up from germline, CDR1 is GTSNPN and CDR2 is SVGIG (reference sequence). The CDR3 spans 14 residues. The sample consisted of PBMCs. This TCR derives from a woman aged 25 to 39 in good health and CMV-seronegative. This chain links TRBV30 with TRBJ2-7, with D maybe TRBD2 (6 bases). CDR3 in DNA: TGTGCCTGGAGTGTAGGAGGGATACCCTACGAGCAGTACTTC. Translation gives CAWSVGGIPYEQYF.